The 12 T cell receptor beta chains listed next were all sequenced from one sample in a study of Ad26.COV2.S vaccination and SARS-CoV-2 variants. TCRdb's table, derived via immunoSEQ multiplex PCR, lists solely in-frame clones and lacks some. The sample lists 380,000 or so clones; 88% were seen once. As to treatment: over 15 received Ad26.COV2.S at low or high dose, single or two shots; roughly five received placebo; per-sample allocation not given. Sampling was done on day 63 after the first vaccine or placebo injection. This material consisted of peripheral blood, taken in a trial of Ad26.COV2.S vaccine versus placebo. The receptors were sampled from a person between 18 and 60 years old who received the Ad26.COV2.S COVID-19 vaccine or a placebo.

V usage is TRBV9 and J usage is TRBJ2-2; TRBD2 matches 9 bases. Unmatched junction bases numbered 6, after V lost 0 bases and J lost 0 bases. This CDR3 contains 18 residues. CDR1 SGDLS and CDR2 YYNGEE come from the germline V gene. CDR3 region: CASSVVGTSSANTGELFF. The CDR3 nucleotides are TGTGCCAGCAGCGTAGTTGGGACTAGCTCCGCGAACACCGGGGAGCTGTTTTTT.

CDR3 amino acids: CSVEGTGGLYEQYF. CDR3 sequence (DNA): TGCAGCGTTGAAGGGACAGGGGGACTCTACGAGCAGTACTTC. The rearrangement links TRBV29-1 to TRBJ2-7; 10 bases map to TRBD1. The germline gives CDR1 SQVTM, CDR2 ANQGSEA. V lost 1 base and J lost 3; bases outside the gene matches: 3. The CDR3 sequence is 14 residues long.

The rearrangement uses TRBV15 and TRBJ1-5, with D perhaps matching TRBD1 (6 bases). This CDR3 region has 17 residues. Germline CDR1 is LNHNV and CDR2 is YYDKDF (reference sequence). V was cut by 3 bases and J by 0 bases, with 15 bases left in between. CDR3 nucleotides: TGTGCCACCAGCAGCCCCCGGGACATTCATAGCAATCAGCCCCAGCATTTT. It is translated as CATSSPRDIHSNQPQHF. The whole variable domain, filled in from reference TRBV15 and TRBJ1-5, reads DAMVIQNPRYQVTQFGKPVTLSCSQTLNHNVMYWYQQKSSQAPKLLFHYYDKDFNNEADTPDNFQSRRPNTSFCFLDIRSPGLGDTAMYLCATSSPRDIHSNQPQHFGDGTRLSIL.

This chain uses TRBV5-4 with TRBJ1-2; TRBD1 aligns across 8 bases. This CDR3 contains 15 residues. Trimming at V came to 0 bases and at J to 4 bases, leaving 5 bases not matched to a gene. Looked up from germline, CDR1 is SGHNT and CDR2 is YYREEE (reference sequence). CDR3 residues: CASSLGDRGFYGYTF. CDR3 DNA: TGTGCCAGCAGCTTGGGAGACAGGGGATTCTATGGCTACACCTTC.

This sequence joins TRBV29-1 and TRBJ1-4; D may be TRBD1 (5 bases). The germline V and J ends were trimmed by 3 bases and 8 bases, with 16 bases remaining between them. Per the germline V gene, CDR1 is SQVTM and CDR2 is ANQGSEA. The CDR3 contains 14 residues. The CDR3, as DNA: TGCAGCGTTGATGGTGGCGGGGGAGGGGAAAAACTGTTTTTT. This gives the protein CSVDGGGGGEKLFF. The full variable domain, rest sourced from reference TRBV29-1 and TRBJ1-4, is SAVISQKPSRDICQRGTSLTIQCQVDSQVTMMFWYRQQPGQSLTLIATANQGSEATYESGFVIDKFPISRPNLTFSTLTVSNMSPEDSSIYLCSVDGGGGGEKLFFGSGTQLSVL.

CDR3 in DNA: TGTGCCAGCAGCTCACCAGGGGGCGGAGAGGAGACCCAGTACTTC. As protein: CASSSPGGGEETQYF. This chain connects TRBV7-3 to TRBJ2-5, with 8 bases matching TRBD1. V shed 4 bases and J 5 bases; nucleotides not matched to a gene: 9. This CDR3 has 15 amino acids. Germline CDR1 is SGHTA and CDR2 is FQGTGA. Drawing the rest from reference TRBV7-3 and TRBJ2-5, the complete variable domain is GAGVSQTPSNKVTEKGKYVELRCDPISGHTALYWYRQSLGQGPEFLIYFQGTGAADDSGLPNDRFFAVRPEGSVSTLKIQRTERGDSAVYLCASSSPGGGEETQYFGPGTRLLVL.

The V gene is TRBV11-2, the J gene TRBJ2-1, with 7 bases aligning to TRBD2. The germline V gene has CDR1 SGHAT and CDR2 FQNNGV. The CDR3 runs 13 residues. V lost 8 bases, J lost 7 bases, and 8 bases stayed unmatched. DNA of the CDR3: TGTGCCAGCGCCGCGGGAGTTGTTAATGAGCAGTTCTTC. Amino acids: CASAAGVVNEQFF.

The CDR3 here is CASSLASGASTDTQYF. The DNA of the CDR3 is TGTGCCAGCAGCTTAGCTAGCGGGGCTAGCACAGATACGCAGTATTTT. The rearrangement joins TRBV11-3 to TRBJ2-3; TRBD2 agrees at 9 bases. The germline gives CDR1 SGHNT, CDR2 YENEEA. The J segment lost 0 bases and the V segment lost 1 base, leaving 2 bases of the junction unmatched. This CDR3 has 16 amino acids.

Written as DNA, the CDR3 is TGTGCCAGTAGTGAGGTCTACAGCAGCAATCAGCCCCAGCATTTT. Translation gives CASSEVYSSNQPQHF. The J gene is TRBJ1-5, the V gene TRBV19, with no clear D. CDR3 length: 15 residues. Per the germline V gene, CDR1 is LNHDA and CDR2 is SQIVND (reference sequence). Trimming took 5 bases from V and 1 from J, leaving 12 bases between them.

V is TRBV12-5 and J is TRBJ1-5; D is unclear. Germline CDR1 is LGHNT and CDR2 is FRNRAP. CDR3 length: 14 residues. V was cut by 2 bases and J by 0 bases, with 5 bases left in between. CDR3 in DNA: TGTGCTAGTGGTTTGCTGAGTAGCAATCAGCCCCAGCATTTT. Encoded protein: CASGLLSSNQPQHF.

The V gene is TRBV5-1, the J gene TRBJ2-1; the D gene could be TRBD1 or TRBD2 (5 bases each). Germline V gives CDR1 SGHRS, CDR2 YFSETQ. The CDR3 is made up of 14 amino acids. Trimming shortened V by 0 bases and J by 5 bases, and 9 bases separated the two germline ends. In DNA, the CDR3 is TGCGCCAGCAGCTTGGGAGGGGCAGACAATGAGCAGTTCTTC. It is translated as CASSLGGADNEQFF. Full variable domain (remainder filled in from reference TRBV5-1 and TRBJ2-1): KAGVTQTPRYLIKTRGQQVTLSCSPISGHRSVSWYQQTPGQGLQFLFEYFSETQRNKGNFPGRFSGRQFSNSRSEMNVSTLELGDSALYLCASSLGGADNEQFFGPGTRLTVL.

J is TRBJ2-2 and V is TRBV28, with D possibly TRBD1 on 5 matching bases. V lost 3 bases and J 1 base, leaving 9 bases between the germline ends. This CDR3 contains 15 residues. Germline-derived CDR1 and CDR2 are MDHEN and SYDVKM. DNA of the CDR3: TGTGCCAGCAGTTTTATACAGGTGAACACCGGGGAGCTGTTTTTT. Amino acid sequence: CASSFIQVNTGELFF. The full variable domain, in which reference TRBV28 and TRBJ2-2 provide the parts outside the CDR3, is DVKVTQSSRYLVKRTGEKVFLECVQDMDHENMFWYRQDPGLGLRLIYFSYDVKMKEKGDIPEGYSVSREKKERFSLILESASTNQTSMYLCASSFIQVNTGELFFGEGSRLTVL.